This TCR beta chain stems from a study of graft-versus-host responses after intestinal transplantation. Study in general: Recipients underwent multivisceral, liver-intestinal, or isolated intestinal transplants.

This table comes from immunoSEQ multiplex PCR, and its TCRdb copy is limited to in-frame clones, with some not included. This sample yields about 100,000 clones, of which about 90% are seen a single time; roughly 0.97% belongs to the top ten. Regarding this clone: The antigen is unknown.

The V gene's germline CDR1 is LGHNA and CDR2 YNFKEQ. This CDR3 contains 14 residues. V was clipped by 5 bases and J by 6 bases, with 13 bases between them. Points from the study as a whole: Early post-transplant declines in HvG were associated with peak levels of circulating GvH clones. Detection of GvH clones occurred in recipient marrow, and some had their first appearance in ileum or blood. Allograft clonal ratios (graft-versus-host to host-versus-graft) were high in patients who had graft-donor T cell macrochimerism.

The chain is built from TRBV4-2 and TRBJ1-4, with no clear D. The specimen comprised unstimulated CD4+ T cells sorted from spleen or lymph node cells, sampled before transplant. The TCR comes from a human donor who was the organ donor for an intestinal transplant. CDR3 amino acids: CASSARGRDEKLFF. CDR3 bases: TGTGCCAGCAGCGCTCGAGGGCGCGATGAAAAACTGTTTTTT.